This TCR beta chain was captured in a study of shared clonotypes between healthy human individuals. Study overall: The donor pool was made up of a couple of women and a few men aged 18 to 49.

Genomic DNA of each subset was evenly split across several immunoSEQ plates. Some clones are missing from TCRdb's copy, which holds only in-frame ones; the method was immunoSEQ multiplex PCR. Of more than 550,000 clones in the sample, 80% to 95% were seen once. Remarks on this clone: The antigen is not known.

Whole-study results and caveats: Measured sharing among donors was expected to vary with sequencing depth. Among several donors, roughly 5% of naive CD4 clonotypes were found in common.

Material: memory CD8+ T cells from PBMCs. Described subset: CD45RO+ cells pooled with CCR7-negative TemRA cells. This receptor was identified in a man between 18 and 29 years old in good health. Some clones in this sample may be carry-over from other donors' samples.

The chain's CDR3 is CASSPEPTYEQYF. The CDR3 DNA is TGTGCCAGCAGCCCGGAGCCTACCTACGAGCAGTACTTC. The genes are TRBV6-1 and TRBJ2-7; D not resolved. The CDR3 consists of 13 residues. Germline-derived CDR1 and CDR2 are MNHNS and SASEGT. The germline V and J ends were trimmed by 6 bases and 2 bases, with 11 bases remaining between them.